A selection of T cell receptor beta chains follows, all from one sample in a study of sequential checkpoint blockade in melanoma. The method was immunoSEQ multiplex PCR; TCRdb's version includes in-frame clones alone and lacks a portion of them. The table includes over 700 clones, 18% detected once. Sequencing was performed on tumor tissue (inferred from file names), taken from a patient given nivolumab and ipilimumab in sequence. These receptors all come from a human donor with melanoma. CDR3s include the opening cysteine and the closing phenylalanine or tryptophan. D genes are given only for firm matches. Size values are once, few and many counts, or a class for expanded clones, and some rows have none.

CDR3nt,CDR3aa,j_gene,abundance,v_gene,len,d_gene
TGTGCCACCAGCGTGTATCTAACTAGCACAGATACGCAGTATTTT,CATSVYLTSTDTQYF,TRBJ2-3,-,TRBV15,15,-
TGTGCCAGCAGCCAAGCCCCGGGGGGTACGAGGTACAATGAGCAGTTCTTC,CASSQAPGGTRYNEQFF,TRBJ2-1,medium-sized,TRBV11-3,17,TRBD2
TGTGCCAGCAGCCCACATCTTAGCGGGGGGGCGCCTACGCAGTATTTT,CASSPHLSGGAPTQYF,TRBJ2-3,large,TRBV9,16,TRBD2
TGTGCCACCAGCAGAGATCTAAAATTAGCCAAAAACATTCAGTACTTC,CATSRDLKLAKNIQYF,TRBJ2-4,-,TRBV15,16,-
TGTGCCATCAGTGGGGGCGGGACAGGAGGTACCTACGAGCAGTACTTC,CAISGGGTGGTYEQYF,TRBJ2-7,few,TRBV6-8,16,TRBD1
TGTGCCAGCCATTTGGCGGGTTCCTACAATGAGCAGTTCTTC,CASHLAGSYNEQFF,TRBJ2-1,-,TRBV11-3,14,-
TGTGCCAGCAGCTCCACCGACGGGCGAAATGAGCAGTTCTTC,CASSSTDGRNEQFF,TRBJ2-1,few,TRBV11-3,14,-
TGTGCCAGCAGCGGAGGGGTCAATGAGCAGTTCTTC,CASSGGVNEQFF,TRBJ2-1,-,TRBV9,12,-
TGTGCCAGTACCCGGACAGGGATGAACACTGAAGCTTTCTTT,CASTRTGMNTEAFF,TRBJ1-1,few,TRBV19,14,TRBD1
TGTGCCATCAGTCTAGAGACAATTAACCGAAACACCATATATTTT,CAISLETINRNTIYF,TRBJ1-3,few,TRBV6-8,15,-
TGTGCCAGCCGATACAGGGGAGGAACTGAAGCTTTCTTT,CASRYRGGTEAFF,TRBJ1-1,-,TRBV6-8,13,TRBD1
TGTGCCAGCTCCGCGATACAGGGAGGGAGCTACGAGCAGTACTTC,CASSAIQGGSYEQYF,TRBJ2-7,-,TRBV18,15,-
TGTGCCAGCAGCTTCCGGCGTGGGCCTGCGAACACCGGGGAGCTGTTTTTT,CASSFRRGPANTGELFF,TRBJ2-2,medium-sized,TRBV11-3,17,-